The 7 T cell receptor beta chains below come from one sample, sequenced in a study of shared clonotypes between healthy human individuals (dated by TCRdb to the early 2020s). Libraries were built with the immunoSEQ multiplex PCR assay. TCRdb obtained this table from immuneACCESS and retained in-frame rearrangements with V and J assigned. These tables miss some clones; where compared with another copy, unresolved V genes account for less than half of the shortfall, and the remainder is unexplained. This sample has some 550,000 clones in its table, and 95% to 98% of those were observed once. The biggest ten clones account for about 0.057% of the sample. The sequenced sample was naive CD4+ T cells sorted from blood. The cell subset or site label corresponds to: CD45RA+ positively selected. All receptors come from a woman younger than 45 in good health.

The rearrangement joins TRBV28 to TRBJ2-5; no definite D call. The J call may not be correct, given that the DNA end is closer to TRBJ2-7. The germline gives CDR1 MDHEN, CDR2 SYDVKM. This CDR3 region has 13 residues. The CDR3 spells CASSPPWYYEQYF. The CDR3 DNA sequence: TGTGCCAGCAGTCCCCCCTGGTACTACGAGCAGTACTTC.

The chain joins TRBV28 to TRBJ1-1; TRBD1 aligns across 7 bases. CDR3 length equals 12 residues. V gave up 6 bases and J gave up 10 bases; unmatched junction bases: 8. Germline-derived CDR1 and CDR2 are MDHEN and SYDVKM. The CDR3 DNA reads as TGTGCCAGCAGCCTAGACAGGGTGGCAGCTTTCTTT. It encodes CASSLDRVAAFF.

The gene calls are TRBV19 and TRBJ1-4; D gene unclear. Germline V gene data show CDR1 as LNHDA and CDR2 as SQIVND (reference sequence). V shed 5 bases and J shed 4 bases, with 11 bases lying between them. The CDR3 covers 14 residues. CDR3 DNA sequence: TGTGCCAGTAGTGACCGGGCCATTAATGAAAAACTGTTTTTT. Its translation: CASSDRAINEKLFF.

The chain joins TRBV4-1 to TRBJ1-2, with unresolved D. Between the trimmed V and J ends, which lost 2 bases and 1 base, there was a span of 5 bases. In germline, CDR1 is MGHRA, CDR2 YSYEKL. This CDR3 is built from 13 residues. This CDR3 is CASSQRDNYGYTF. As DNA, the CDR3 is TGCGCCAGCAGCCAACGAGATAACTATGGCTACACCTTC.

The chain has TRBV15 and TRBJ2-1; TRBD2 matches at 16 bases. The CDR3 runs to 17 residues. Germline CDR1 LNHNV, CDR2 YYDKDF (reference sequence). The V segment lost 2 bases and the J segment 7 bases; nucleotides outside the gene matches: 5. The CDR3 DNA reads as TGTGCCACCAGCAGATCGGGACTAGCGGGAGGGGGTAATGAGCAGTTCTTC. Translated: CATSRSGLAGGGNEQFF.

The gene calls are TRBV4-1 and TRBJ2-5; the match to TRBD1 covers 11 bases. This CDR3 is built from 15 residues. Germline V lookup: CDR1 MGHRA, CDR2 YSYEKL. Trimming removed 5 bases from V and 5 bases from J; junction bases left unmatched: 7. The CDR3 loop is CASSAWDRGKETQYF. Here the CDR3 DNA reads TGCGCCAGCAGCGCCTGGGACAGGGGGAAGGAGACCCAGTACTTC.

This clone showed up just once. The chain recombines TRBV28 with TRBJ2-3, with D uncertain. Trimming left V 6 bases short and J 0 bases short, with 7 bases between. The CDR3 loop spans 13 amino acids. Looked up from germline, CDR1 is MDHEN and CDR2 is SYDVKM. The CDR3 DNA is TGTGCCAGCAGCGCCGTTAGCACAGATACGCAGTATTTT. Its translation: CASSAVSTDTQYF. The complete variable domain, with remaining parts taken from reference TRBV28 and TRBJ2-3, reads DVKVTQSSRYLVKRTGEKVFLECVQDMDHENMFWYRQDPGLGLRLIYFSYDVKMKEKGDIPEGYSVSREKKERFSLILESASTNQTSMYLCASSAVSTDTQYFGPGTRLTVL.